A selection of T cell receptor beta chains follows, all from one sample in a study of blood T cell repertoires in COVID-19. Generated by immunoSEQ multiplex PCR, the TCRdb table keeps only in-frame clones and is missing some. The sample comprises 300,000 to 400,000 clones, more than 75% of which are singletons, and around 3.5% rests with the top ten. Specimen: peripheral blood. These receptors all come from a woman aged 18-30 years who had recovered from COVID-19. CDR3s include the opening cysteine and the closing phenylalanine or tryptophan. The D gene is left open where the match is weak. Size is stated for part of the rows, as once, few or many counts, or as a class when the clone is expanded.

clone size: NA
J gene: TRBJ2-1
D gene: NA
CDR3 length: 17
V gene: TRBV7-2
CDR3 DNA: TGTGCCAGCAGCCGGGAGGGACGGCCAGGGGGTTCAGGTGAGCAGTTCTTC
CDR3 protein: CASSREGRPGGSGEQFF

clone size: NA
J gene: TRBJ2-2
D gene: TRBD2
CDR3 length: 15
V gene: TRBV7-2
CDR3 DNA: TGTGCCAGCAGCTTAACTAGCGGGAGCGCCGGGGAGCTGTTTTTT
CDR3 protein: CASSLTSGSAGELFF

clone size: once
J gene: TRBJ2-2
D gene: TRBD2
CDR3 length: 17
V gene: TRBV4-3
CDR3 DNA: TGCGCCAGCAGCCAAGTCCGCGGGAGCCCGAACACCGGGGAGCTGTTTTTT
CDR3 protein: CASSQVRGSPNTGELFF

clone size: NA
J gene: TRBJ2-2
D gene: TRBD2
CDR3 length: 16
V gene: TRBV7-2
CDR3 DNA: TGTGCCAGCAGACTGACTAGCGGGAGCCGCACCGGGGAGCTGTTTTTT
CDR3 protein: CASRLTSGSRTGELFF

clone size: NA
J gene: TRBJ1-3
D gene: NA
CDR3 length: 15
V gene: TRBV5-1
CDR3 DNA: TGCGCCAGCAGCTTGGGGGACAACTCTGGAAACACCATATATTTT
CDR3 protein: CASSLGDNSGNTIYF

clone size: NA
J gene: TRBJ2-2
D gene: NA
CDR3 length: 15
V gene: TRBV7-2
CDR3 DNA: TGTGCCAGCAGCTCCGATAGCGGGAACACCGGGGAGCTGTTTTTT
CDR3 protein: CASSSDSGNTGELFF

clone size: NA
J gene: TRBJ2-5
D gene: TRBD2
CDR3 length: 17
V gene: TRBV6-2/TRBV6-3
CDR3 DNA: TGTGCCAGCAGTTACTCCGGACTAGCGGAAATTCAAGAGACCCAGTACTTC
CDR3 protein: CASSYSGLAEIQETQYF

clone size: NA
J gene: TRBJ1-2
D gene: NA
CDR3 length: 15
V gene: TRBV3-1/TRBV3-2
CDR3 DNA: TGTGCCAGCAGATTTGGGGCCTCAGGTATCTATGGCTACACCTTC
CDR3 protein: CASRFGASGIYGYTF

clone size: medium-sized
J gene: TRBJ1-4
D gene: NA
CDR3 length: 14
V gene: TRBV15
CDR3 DNA: TGTGCCACCAGCGCGGGGAGAACTAATGAAAAACTGTTTTTT
CDR3 protein: CATSAGRTNEKLFF

clone size: few
J gene: TRBJ1-2
D gene: NA
CDR3 length: 12
V gene: TRBV7-2
CDR3 DNA: TGTGCCAGCAGCTCGAGGTTCTATGGCTACACCTTC
CDR3 protein: CASSSRFYGYTF

clone size: once
J gene: TRBJ2-3
D gene: TRBD2
CDR3 length: 17
V gene: TRBV7-6
CDR3 DNA: TGTGCCAGCAGCCCCGGACTAGCGGGTTTTAGCACAGATACGCAGTATTTT
CDR3 protein: CASSPGLAGFSTDTQYF

clone size: NA
J gene: TRBJ1-2
D gene: NA
CDR3 length: 13
V gene: TRBV5-4
CDR3 DNA: TGTGCCAGCAGCTTGGCGGGGAACTATGGCTACACCTTC
CDR3 protein: CASSLAGNYGYTF

clone size: few
J gene: TRBJ2-2
D gene: NA
CDR3 length: 12
V gene: TRBV25-1
CDR3 DNA: TGTGCCAGCAGTGAAGCGGTCGGGGAGCTGTTTTTT
CDR3 protein: CASSEAVGELFF

clone size: NA
J gene: TRBJ2-1
D gene: TRBD2
CDR3 length: 15
V gene: TRBV2
CDR3 DNA: TGTGCCAGCAGTGTATTGACTAGCGCACTAGATGAGCAGTTCTTC
CDR3 protein: CASSVLTSALDEQFF

clone size: NA
J gene: TRBJ1-2
D gene: NA
CDR3 length: 15
V gene: TRBV24-1
CDR3 DNA: TGTGCCACCAGTGATTTGGGGGGGGCAGACTATGGCTACACCTTC
CDR3 protein: CATSDLGGADYGYTF

clone size: NA
J gene: TRBJ2-1
D gene: TRBD2
CDR3 length: 17
V gene: TRBV9
CDR3 DNA: TGTGCCAGCAGCGTACTAGCGGGGCGCCGACACATTCGGGAGCAGTTCTTC
CDR3 protein: CASSVLAGRRHIREQFF

clone size: NA
J gene: TRBJ1-5
D gene: NA
CDR3 length: 12
V gene: TRBV29-1
CDR3 DNA: TGCAGACGGATAGGCGGGTATCAGCCCCAGCATTTT
CDR3 protein: CRRIGGYQPQHF

clone size: NA
J gene: TRBJ1-1
D gene: NA
CDR3 length: 13
V gene: TRBV19
CDR3 DNA: TGTGCCAGTACCTCTCCTCCGACAGCTGAAGCTTTCTTT
CDR3 protein: CASTSPPTAEAFF

clone size: NA
J gene: TRBJ1-1
D gene: NA
CDR3 length: 14
V gene: TRBV30
CDR3 DNA: TGTGCCTGGAGGAGGACACAAAAGAACACTGAAGCTTTCTTT
CDR3 protein: CAWRRTQKNTEAFF

clone size: NA
J gene: TRBJ2-1
D gene: NA
CDR3 length: 16
V gene: TRBV2
CDR3 DNA: TGTGCCAGCAGTCCGCGGTTGGGGGGTTCCTACAATGAGCAGTTCTTC
CDR3 protein: CASSPRLGGSYNEQFF

clone size: NA
J gene: TRBJ1-1
D gene: NA
CDR3 length: 13
V gene: TRBV7-9
CDR3 DNA: TGTGCCAGCATCCAAGATAAGACACAAGAAGCTTTCTTT
CDR3 protein: CASIQDKTQEAFF

clone size: NA
J gene: TRBJ1-2
D gene: NA
CDR3 length: 16
V gene: TRBV6-6
CDR3 DNA: TGTGCCAGCAGTTACCCCCCGTCGGGGGGTAGCTATGGCTACACCTTC
CDR3 protein: CASSYPPSGGSYGYTF

clone size: NA
J gene: TRBJ2-5
D gene: NA
CDR3 length: 17
V gene: TRBV11-3
CDR3 DNA: TGTGCCAGCAGCATCACTTACAGGGCGGCTGACCAAGAGACCCAGTACTTC
CDR3 protein: CASSITYRAADQETQYF

clone size: NA
J gene: TRBJ2-5
D gene: TRBD2
CDR3 length: 15
V gene: TRBV30
CDR3 DNA: TGTGCCTGGAGTGTCCAGCGGGGGGGAAAAGAGACCCAGTACTTC
CDR3 protein: CAWSVQRGGKETQYF

clone size: NA
J gene: TRBJ1-4
D gene: NA
CDR3 length: 16
V gene: TRBV3-1/TRBV3-2
CDR3 DNA: TGTGCCAGCAGCCAACAAACGAGGAAAGAGGCTGAAAAACTGTTTTTT
CDR3 protein: CASSQQTRKEAEKLFF

clone size: NA
J gene: TRBJ2-5
D gene: TRBD2
CDR3 length: 13
V gene: TRBV11-3
CDR3 DNA: TGTGCCAGCAGCTTATCGTGGGGGGGGACCCAGTACTTC
CDR3 protein: CASSLSWGGTQYF

clone size: NA
J gene: TRBJ1-4
D gene: NA
CDR3 length: 16
V gene: TRBV3-1/TRBV3-2
CDR3 DNA: TGTGCCAGCAGCCAAGATCACGAGGGCGAGAATGAAAAACTGTTTTTT
CDR3 protein: CASSQDHEGENEKLFF

clone size: NA
J gene: TRBJ1-5
D gene: TRBD1
CDR3 length: 15
V gene: TRBV10-3
CDR3 DNA: TGTGCCACCCGACAGGGGACCATTAGCAATCAGCCCCAGCATTTT
CDR3 protein: CATRQGTISNQPQHF

clone size: few
J gene: TRBJ1-1
D gene: NA
CDR3 length: 16
V gene: TRBV5-4
CDR3 DNA: TGTGCCAGCAGCTTTTTTCGGGGTCGGAGGGGCACTGAAGCTTTCTTT
CDR3 protein: CASSFFRGRRGTEAFF

clone size: NA
J gene: TRBJ1-4
D gene: NA
CDR3 length: 17
V gene: TRBV6-6
CDR3 DNA: TGTGCCAGCAGTCCCCCACAGGGTACTGCAACTAATGAAAAACTGTTTTTT
CDR3 protein: CASSPPQGTATNEKLFF

clone size: NA
J gene: TRBJ2-5
D gene: NA
CDR3 length: 14
V gene: TRBV7-8
CDR3 DNA: TGTGCCAGCAGCATCGACAGAAGCCAAGAGACCCAGTACTTC
CDR3 protein: CASSIDRSQETQYF

clone size: NA
J gene: TRBJ2-5
D gene: NA
CDR3 length: 14
V gene: TRBV19
CDR3 DNA: TGTGCCAGTAGTATTAGAGGTAATCAAGAGACCCAGTACTTC
CDR3 protein: CASSIRGNQETQYF

clone size: NA
J gene: TRBJ1-2
D gene: NA
CDR3 length: 13
V gene: TRBV29-1
CDR3 DNA: TGCAGCGTTGTTCGGTCCCTAAACTATGGCTACACCTTC
CDR3 protein: CSVVRSLNYGYTF

clone size: NA
J gene: TRBJ1-1
D gene: TRBD1
CDR3 length: 13
V gene: TRBV5-8
CDR3 DNA: TGTGCCAGCAGCTTTTGGGACAGCACTGAAGCTTTCTTT
CDR3 protein: CASSFWDSTEAFF

clone size: NA
J gene: TRBJ1-2
D gene: TRBD1
CDR3 length: 14
V gene: TRBV24-1
CDR3 DNA: TGTGCCACCAGTGATCCCGGGACAGGGAGGGGCTACACCTTC
CDR3 protein: CATSDPGTGRGYTF

clone size: NA
J gene: TRBJ1-4
D gene: NA
CDR3 length: 15
V gene: TRBV6-5
CDR3 DNA: TGTGCCAGCAGTTACCGAGGGCAGGCTTGGGAAAAACTGTTTTTT
CDR3 protein: CASSYRGQAWEKLFF

clone size: once
J gene: TRBJ1-4
D gene: NA
CDR3 length: 16
V gene: TRBV15
CDR3 DNA: TGTGCCACCAGCAGGAACCCGGAGGACAGATATGAAAAACTGTTTTTT
CDR3 protein: CATSRNPEDRYEKLFF

clone size: once
J gene: TRBJ2-1
D gene: TRBD2
CDR3 length: 14
V gene: TRBV11-3
CDR3 DNA: TGTGCCAGCAGCATGGGACTATTTAACGATGAGCAGTTCTTC
CDR3 protein: CASSMGLFNDEQFF

clone size: few
J gene: TRBJ2-3
D gene: NA
CDR3 length: 14
V gene: TRBV4-3
CDR3 DNA: TGCGCCAGCTCCCGACAGGACGCCGGGGATACGCAGTATTTT
CDR3 protein: CASSRQDAGDTQYF

clone size: NA
J gene: TRBJ2-1
D gene: TRBD2
CDR3 length: 16
V gene: TRBV10-3
CDR3 DNA: TGTGCCATCAGTCCCGGGACTAGCGGACCGGGCAATGAGCAGTTCTTC
CDR3 protein: CAISPGTSGPGNEQFF

clone size: NA
J gene: TRBJ2-1
D gene: NA
CDR3 length: 16
V gene: TRBV6-5
CDR3 DNA: TGTGCCAGCAGTTACTCGGCTAGCGTGAGATACAATGAGCAGTTCTTC
CDR3 protein: CASSYSASVRYNEQFF

clone size: NA
J gene: TRBJ2-5
D gene: NA
CDR3 length: 15
V gene: TRBV11-2
CDR3 DNA: TGTGCCAGCAGCTTAGATGGGGCGATGGTGGAGACCCAGTACTTC
CDR3 protein: CASSLDGAMVETQYF

clone size: once
J gene: TRBJ2-3
D gene: TRBD1
CDR3 length: 14
V gene: TRBV4-3
CDR3 DNA: TGCGCCAGCAGCCGGACAGGGGGAACAGATACGCAGTATTTT
CDR3 protein: CASSRTGGTDTQYF

clone size: NA
J gene: TRBJ2-1
D gene: TRBD2
CDR3 length: 15
V gene: TRBV7-6
CDR3 DNA: TGTGCCAGCAGTATTATAGCGGGAGGTGAGAATGAGCAGTTCTTC
CDR3 protein: CASSIIAGGENEQFF

clone size: NA
J gene: TRBJ1-5
D gene: TRBD1
CDR3 length: 21
V gene: TRBV2
CDR3 DNA: TGTGCCAGCAGTCGGATCAGTGGGACAGGGAGGGTTGTTTATAGCAATCAGCCCCAGCATTTT
CDR3 protein: CASSRISGTGRVVYSNQPQHF

clone size: NA
J gene: TRBJ2-1
D gene: NA
CDR3 length: 15
V gene: TRBV7-2
CDR3 DNA: TGTGCCAGCAGCTTATCCCTAGCGTCCTACAATGAGCAGTTCTTC
CDR3 protein: CASSLSLASYNEQFF

clone size: NA
J gene: TRBJ2-1
D gene: TRBD2
CDR3 length: 18
V gene: TRBV14
CDR3 DNA: TGTGCCAGCAGCCGGGTCGGACTAGCGGGAGGGAACTACAATGAGCAGTTCTTC
CDR3 protein: CASSRVGLAGGNYNEQFF

clone size: NA
J gene: TRBJ2-1
D gene: NA
CDR3 length: 15
V gene: TRBV19
CDR3 DNA: TGTGCCAGTAGTGGCCCGACTAGCTCCTACAATGAGCAGTTCTTC
CDR3 protein: CASSGPTSSYNEQFF

clone size: once
J gene: TRBJ1-5
D gene: TRBD1
CDR3 length: 14
V gene: TRBV19
CDR3 DNA: TGTGCCAGCGATGGACAGGGAATTAGTCAGCCCCAGCATTTT
CDR3 protein: CASDGQGISQPQHF

clone size: NA
J gene: TRBJ1-4
D gene: TRBD1
CDR3 length: 14
V gene: TRBV6-5
CDR3 DNA: TGTGCCAGCAGACCGGGACAGCTTAATGAAAAACTGTTTTTT
CDR3 protein: CASRPGQLNEKLFF

clone size: NA
J gene: TRBJ1-6
D gene: TRBD1
CDR3 length: 14
V gene: TRBV10-3
CDR3 DNA: TGTGCCATCAGCGGGACAGGGAATAATTCACCCCTCCACTTT
CDR3 protein: CAISGTGNNSPLHF

clone size: NA
J gene: TRBJ1-1
D gene: NA
CDR3 length: 14
V gene: TRBV11-2
CDR3 DNA: TGTGCCAGCAGCCCCCGACACATGAACACTGAAGCTTTCTTT
CDR3 protein: CASSPRHMNTEAFF

clone size: few
J gene: TRBJ1-5
D gene: NA
CDR3 length: 13
V gene: TRBV21-1
CDR3 DNA: TGTGCCAGCAGCAATACAGGAGATCAGCCCCAGCATTTT
CDR3 protein: CASSNTGDQPQHF

clone size: NA
J gene: TRBJ1-3
D gene: TRBD1
CDR3 length: 15
V gene: TRBV3-1/TRBV3-2
CDR3 DNA: TGTGCCAGCACCCACAGGGGATACTCTGGAAACACCATATATTTT
CDR3 protein: CASTHRGYSGNTIYF

clone size: NA
J gene: TRBJ2-2
D gene: NA
CDR3 length: 15
V gene: TRBV18
CDR3 DNA: TGTGCCAGCTCACCAGGTCTCATCGGGGCCGGGGAGCTGTTTTTT
CDR3 protein: CASSPGLIGAGELFF